The T cell receptor (beta chain) under discussion was sequenced for a study of shared clonotypes between healthy human individuals. CD45RO-negative cells were positively selected for CCR7, leaving out terminally differentiated effector memory CD45RA+ cells. There are 15 residues in the CDR3. Trimming removed 4 bases from V and 7 bases from J; junction bases left unmatched: 9. Germline V gene data show CDR1 as SGHAT and CDR2 as FQNNGV. Once extracted for a subset, genomic DNA was divided evenly among several immunoSEQ plates. TCRdb's copy holds only in-frame clones and misses some; the assay was immunoSEQ multiplex PCR. The table records about 2,100,000 clones, roughly 91% of them present only once.

The chain links TRBV11-2 to TRBJ1-4, with 7 bases fitting TRBD1. Source material: naive CD8+ T cells from PBMCs. The origin of this receptor is a man between 18 and 35 years old in good health. Some clones in this sample may be carry-over from other donors' samples. The CDR3 spells CASSSRQGGGEKLFF. CDR3 DNA: TGTGCCAGCAGCTCCCGACAGGGAGGAGGTGAAAAACTGTTTTTT.